This entry describes one T cell receptor beta chain. This CDR3 spans 15 amino acids. V trimming: 3 bases; J trimming: 5 bases; junction bases outside the gene matches: 6. Germline V gene sequence: CDR1 SNHLY, CDR2 FYNNEI. The data derive from a study of shared T cell receptors in the human thymus. Sequenced by immunoSEQ multiplex PCR; TCRdb stores in-frame clones only, minus some. Of roughly 550,000 clones listed, approximately 80% are singletons. These data were also filed under a second study, of human thymus T cells.

The sequenced sample was thymocytes. The TCR sequence derives from a boy under three years old with a congenital heart defect. The V call is TRBV2, the J call TRBJ1-4; 7 bases match TRBD1. This CDR3 is CASSEALRGNEKLFF. Written as DNA, the CDR3 is TGTGCCAGCAGTGAGGCCCTCAGGGGGAATGAAAAACTGTTTTTT.